This passage covers 32 T cell receptor beta chains from one sample sequenced in a study of CD8 T cells in Susac syndrome. Random hexamers were used to reverse transcribe the RNA input (about 0.45 to 1 ug). One entry per CDR3 protein results from TCRdb running MiXCR on the immunoSEQ multiplex PCR reads. The sample shows 200,000 to 300,000 distinct CDR3 sequences, less than 96% of them seen only once. The material sequenced was CD4+ T cells from PBMCs. These TCRs come from a human donor with Susac syndrome.

The chain couples TRBV6-5 to TRBJ1-4; 9 bases line up with TRBD1. Per germline, CDR1 MNHEY and CDR2 SVGAGI. Losses at the gene ends were 6 bases for V and 8 bases for J; bases not matched to a gene: 10. This CDR3 has 15 residues. The CDR3 reads CASRPGQGFREKLFF. DNA of the CDR3: TGTGCCAGCAGACCGGGACAGGGATTCCGAGAAAAACTGTTTTTT.

The chain recombines TRBV30 with TRBJ1-1; 9 bases agree with TRBD1. CDR1 is GTSNPN and CDR2 is SVGIG in the germline V gene (reference sequence). CDR3 length: 14 amino acids. With V trimmed by 0 bases and J by 4 bases, 3 bases remained unmatched. CDR3 sequence reads: CAWSVTGGITEAFF. CDR3 nucleotide sequence: TGTGCCTGGAGTGTCACAGGGGGCATCACTGAAGCTTTCTTT.

This sequence joins TRBV29-1 and TRBJ2-7; D may match TRBD1 or TRBD2 (5 bases each). Germline-derived CDR1 and CDR2 are SQVTM and ANQGSEA. CDR3 length: 12 residues. V was pared by 4 bases and J by 3 bases, with 10 bases between. The CDR3: CSVGGRSYEQYF. DNA of the CDR3: TGCAGCGTTGGGGGACGTAGCTACGAGCAGTACTTC.

This clonotype was counted only a few times. The CDR3 bases are TGTGCCAGCAGTCCCAGGGGATCTGGGGCCAACGTCCTGACTTTC. This codes for CASSPRGSGANVLTF. The chain uses TRBV12-3 or TRBV12-4 and TRBJ2-6; tentatively, D is TRBD1 (6 bases). The V and J ends lost 5 bases and 1 base respectively, with 9 bases between them. This CDR3 is 15 amino acids long.

The V call is TRBV12-3 or TRBV12-4, the J call TRBJ2-5, with no clear D. The V and J ends lost 5 bases and 4 bases respectively, with 17 bases between them. This CDR3 has 15 amino acids. The CDR3 coding sequence is TGTGCCAGCAGTCAGAGAGCCAACCTAATAGAGACCCAGTACTTC. It is translated as CASSQRANLIETQYF.

The chain is built from TRBV20-1 and TRBJ2-7; 8 nucleotides line up with TRBD2. V dropped 3 bases and J dropped 5; count of bases not matched to a gene: 3. Germline values: CDR1 DFQATT, CDR2 SNEGSKA (reference sequence). This CDR3 has 12 residues. CDR3 DNA: TGCAGTGCTAGGGGACTAGGGAACGAGCAGTACTTC. It yields the protein CSARGLGNEQYF.

V gene TRBV4-1 combines with J gene TRBJ2-7; TRBD1 agrees at 9 bases. The germline V gene encodes CDR1 MGHRA and CDR2 YSYEKL. The CDR3 contains 14 residues. Losses at the gene ends were 4 bases for V and 3 bases for J; bases not matched to a gene: 4. The CDR3 region is CASSPGQGDYEQYF. The CDR3 DNA reads TGCGCCAGCAGCCCGGGACAGGGTGACTACGAGCAGTACTTC.

The rearrangement joins TRBV5-4 to TRBJ1-1, with D possibly being TRBD1 (5 bases). CDR3 length equals 15 residues. In germline, CDR1 is SGHNT, CDR2 YYREEE (reference sequence). V lost 3 bases and J 3 bases, leaving 15 bases between the germline ends. In DNA, the CDR3 is TGTGCCAGCAGCTCCCCTGTAGGGGAATACACTGAAGCTTTCTTT. Translation: CASSSPVGEYTEAFF.

This sequence joins TRBV15 and TRBJ1-2, with D perhaps matching TRBD1 (6 bases). This CDR3 is 14 amino acids long. Looked up from germline, CDR1 is LNHNV and CDR2 is YYDKDF (reference sequence). V was shortened by 3 bases and J by 4 bases, with 12 bases between the two germline ends. Here the CDR3 reads CATSSLGGFYGYTF. The DNA of the CDR3 is TGTGCCACCAGCAGCTTAGGGGGGTTCTATGGCTACACCTTC. Looking up the rest from reference TRBV15 and TRBJ1-2 gives the full variable domain: DAMVIQNPRYQVTQFGKPVTLSCSQTLNHNVMYWYQQKSSQAPKLLFHYYDKDFNNEADTPDNFQSRRPNTSFCFLDIRSPGLGDTAMYLCATSSLGGFYGYTFGSGTRLTVV.

The gene calls are TRBV5-1 and TRBJ2-1; unclear D gene. Per the germline V gene, CDR1 is SGHRS and CDR2 is YFSETQ. V lost 0 bases, J lost 7 bases, and 8 bases lay in between. The CDR3 contains 13 residues. The CDR3 DNA reads as TGCGCCAGCAGCTTGGCGGCCGAAAATGAGCAGTTCTTC. It yields the protein CASSLAAENEQFF.

The rearrangement joins TRBV29-1 to TRBJ1-1; D unclear. This CDR3 spans 11 amino acids. V dropped 4 bases and J dropped 1 base, with 4 bases sitting between them. From germline, CDR1 is SQVTM and CDR2 ANQGSEA. The CDR3 DNA reads as TGCAGCGTTGTAGCGAACACTGAAGCTTTCTTT. Protein product: CSVVANTEAFF.

The chain joins TRBV7-9 to TRBJ2-7, with D possibly TRBD2 on 6 matching bases. The CDR3 length is 13 residues. Between the trimmed V and J ends, which lost 4 bases and 5 bases, there was a span of 12 bases. Germline V gene lookup returns CDR1 SEHNR and CDR2 FQNEAQ (reference sequence). CDR3 nucleotide sequence: TGTGCCAGCAGCTCCGGGAGAGCCCACGAGCAGTACTTC. Residues: CASSSGRAHEQYF. The full variable domain, completed using reference TRBV7-9 and TRBJ2-7, is DTGVSQNPRHKITKRGQNVTFRCDPISEHNRLYWYRQTLGQGPEFLTYFQNEAQLEKSRLLSDRFSAERPKGSFSTLEIQRTEQGDSAMYLCASSSGRAHEQYFGPGTRLTVT.

Only one count was recorded for this clonotype. The gene calls are TRBV20-1 and TRBJ1-2; D call uncertain. Germline CDR1 reads DFQATT; CDR2 reads SNEGSKA (reference sequence). The CDR3 loop spans 13 amino acids. DNA of the CDR3: TGCAGAGTTGGCATTACAAGGAACTATGGCTACACCTTC. This gives the protein CRVGITRNYGYTF.

This chain uses TRBV12-3 or TRBV12-4 with TRBJ2-7, with D unclear. V gave up 2 bases and J gave up 0 bases, with 14 bases separating them. The CDR3 is made up of 16 amino acids. DNA of the CDR3: TGTGCCAGCAGTTTACTTTCCGCTAGTCGCTCCTACGAGCAGTACTTC. This encodes CASSLLSASRSYEQYF.

The gene calls are TRBV30 and TRBJ1-5, with a possible D match to TRBD1 (5 bases). V was pared by 0 bases and J by 5 bases, with 11 bases between. This CDR3 is built from 14 residues. CDR1 is GTSNPN, CDR2 SVGIG, per germline (reference sequence). The CDR3 region has the DNA TGTGCCTGGAGTGTACAGGAGCGTCATCAGCCCCAGCATTTT. Amino acids: CAWSVQERHQPQHF.

The V and J genes are TRBV28 and TRBJ2-7, with a tentative D call TRBD1 (6 bases). This CDR3 has 13 amino acids. Trimming removed 7 bases from V and 2 bases from J, with 12 bases in between. Germline V gene lookup returns CDR1 MDHEN and CDR2 SYDVKM. CDR3 sequence (DNA): TGTGCCAGCACGCCAGGGGTACCCTACGAGCAGTACTTC. Encoded protein: CASTPGVPYEQYF.

CDR3: CASSLDIDQPQHF. In DNA form, the CDR3 reads TGTGCCAGCAGCCTGGACATCGATCAGCCCCAGCATTTT. The chain recombines TRBV6-6 with TRBJ1-5; possibly TRBD1 for D (5 bases). Germline V lookup: CDR1 MNHNY, CDR2 SVGAGI (reference sequence). The CDR3 consists of 13 residues. The V and J ends lost 6 bases and 5 bases respectively, with 11 bases between them.

This rearrangement joins TRBV1 to TRBJ2-1. TRBV1 constitutes a pseudogene. The CDR3 covers 14 residues. In DNA form, the CDR3 reads TGCACCAGCAGCCCACGGAGGTCCTACAATGAGCAGTTCTTC. Its protein is CTSSPRRSYNEQFF.

The V and J genes are TRBV29-1 and TRBJ1-1; 9 positions match TRBD1. Germline CDR1 SQVTM, CDR2 ANQGSEA. CDR3 length equals 14 residues. V was pared by 6 bases and J by 5 bases, with 10 bases of the junction left unmatched. As DNA, the CDR3 is TGCAGCGTCGTCACGGACAGGGGCGGAACTGAAGCTTTCTTT. Its translation: CSVVTDRGGTEAFF.

This clonotype was recorded once. The CDR3, as DNA: TGCGCCAGCAGCATGGCCTCAAGGGATGAGCAGTTCTTC. It is translated as CASSMASRDEQFF. The rearrangement joins TRBV5-1 to TRBJ2-1; no reliable D call. The CDR3 covers 13 residues. CDR1 is SGHRS, CDR2 YFSETQ, per germline. With 4 bases removed from V and 8 bases from J, the gap between germline ends came to 13 bases.

This clonotype came up once. The V and J genes are TRBV18 and TRBJ2-7, with TRBD2 matching 11 bases. In germline, CDR1 is KGHSH, CDR2 LQKENI. After removal of 2 bases from V and 7 bases from J, the junction contained 13 bases not matched to a gene. The CDR3 is made up of 17 amino acids. The CDR3 nucleotides are TGTGCCAGCTCACCATTTGGACTAGCGGGCGGCCCGTGGGAGCAGTACTTC. Translating gives CASSPFGLAGGPWEQYF.

This chain links TRBV4-1 with TRBJ1-4; the match to TRBD1 covers 7 bases. This CDR3 is 15 amino acids long. CDR1 MGHRA and CDR2 YSYEKL come from the germline V gene. Trimming removed 3 bases from V and 8 bases from J; junction bases left unmatched: 9. The CDR3 sequence is CASSHEDRIWEKLFF. Here the CDR3 DNA reads TGCGCCAGCAGCCACGAGGACAGGATTTGGGAAAAACTGTTTTTT.

V gene TRBV30 combines with J gene TRBJ2-4; TRBD1 agrees at 7 bases. CDR1 and CDR2 from the germline V gene are GTSNPN and SVGIG (reference sequence). V lost 3 bases and J lost 0; bases outside the gene matches: 8. This CDR3 comprises 16 residues. The CDR3 DNA reads as TGTGCCTGGAGCGGACTGGGACAGTTAGCCAAAAACATTCAGTACTTC. It specifies CAWSGLGQLAKNIQYF.

This clonotype has just one count. The rearrangement joins TRBV15 to TRBJ2-4; 9 nucleotides align to TRBD1. Per the germline V gene, CDR1 is LNHNV and CDR2 is YYDKDF (reference sequence). The CDR3 contains 15 residues. Germline trimming cut 1 base from V and 5 bases from J; bases unmatched to any gene: 3. CDR3 in amino acids: CATSRGGQGENIQYF. The CDR3 DNA follows: TGTGCCACCAGCAGAGGGGGACAGGGAGAAAACATTCAGTACTTC.

This clonotype occurred once. The chain employs TRBV30 and TRBJ2-7, with a tentative D call TRBD1 (6 bases). CDR3 length: 15 amino acids. The germline CDR1 and CDR2 sequences are GTSNPN and SVGIG (reference sequence). Trimming took off 5 bases at V and 3 bases at J, with 20 bases between the two ends. The CDR3 bases are TGTGCCTGGGATGCCGGACAGTACGTTCGCTACGAGCAGTACTTC. Amino acids: CAWDAGQYVRYEQYF. Variable domain in full (rest from reference TRBV30 and TRBJ2-7): SQTIHQWPATLVQPVGSPLSLECTVEGTSNPNLYWYRQAAGRGLQLLFYSVGIGQISSEVPQNLSASRPQDRQFILSSKKLLLSDSGFYLCAWDAGQYVRYEQYFGPGTRLTVT.

The genes are TRBV25-1 and TRBJ2-7; 11 bases agree with TRBD1. The CDR3 extends over 14 amino acids. The V segment lost 4 bases and the J segment 4 bases; nucleotides outside the gene matches: 3. Germline CDR1 is MGHDK and CDR2 is SYGVNS. The CDR3: CASSVGTGGYEQYF. CDR3 nucleotides: TGTGCCAGCAGTGTAGGGACAGGGGGTTACGAGCAGTACTTC.

CDR3 residues: CASSPGGRGNEQFF. CDR3 nucleotides: TGTGCCAGCAGCCCCGGGGGGCGCGGTAATGAGCAGTTCTTC. The V gene is TRBV5-4, the J gene TRBJ2-1; tentatively, D is TRBD2 (7 bases). This CDR3 comprises 14 residues. V gave up 4 bases and J gave up 7 bases, with 15 bases separating them. Germline loops: CDR1 SGHNT, CDR2 YYREEE (reference sequence).

This chain connects TRBV5-1 to TRBJ2-3; D might be TRBD1 (6 bases). CDR1 and CDR2 (germline): SGHRS, YFSETQ. Deletions cut 1 base from V and 4 bases from J, with 13 bases between. This CDR3 has 15 residues. The DNA for the CDR3 is TGCGCCAGCAGCTTGCCGGACAGAACTTCAGATACGCAGTATTTT. Translating it yields CASSLPDRTSDTQYF.

The chain joins TRBV5-1 to TRBJ2-6, with D perhaps given as TRBD1 or TRBD2 (5 bases each). The CDR3 length is 16 residues. Germline V gene sequence: CDR1 SGHRS, CDR2 YFSETQ. V was pared by 4 bases and J by 2 bases, with 13 bases between. Written as DNA, the CDR3 is TGCGCCAGCAGCGGGGACGGCGGCCCTGGGGCCAACGTCCTGACTTTC. As protein: CASSGDGGPGANVLTF.

J is TRBJ2-7 and V is TRBV20-1, with 8 nucleotides matching TRBD2. This CDR3 contains 15 residues. Germline values: CDR1 DFQATT, CDR2 SNEGSKA (reference sequence). Losses at the gene ends were 2 bases for V and 3 bases for J; bases not matched to a gene: 9. The CDR3 spells CSARRTRAGDYEQYF. CDR3 coding DNA: TGCAGTGCTAGACGAACCCGAGCGGGAGACTACGAGCAGTACTTC.

This chain uses TRBV18 with TRBJ1-4; D ambiguous. CDR1 is KGHSH and CDR2 is LQKENI in the germline V gene. V was pared by 6 bases and J by 0 bases, with 8 bases between. The CDR3 runs to 14 residues. CDR3 in amino acids: CASSVVATNEKLFF. The CDR3 DNA follows: TGTGCCAGCTCGGTAGTTGCAACTAATGAAAAACTGTTTTTT.

The genes are TRBV30 and TRBJ1-5; unclear D gene. Trimming stripped 0 bases from V and 4 bases from J, with 10 bases between. The germline V gene encodes CDR1 GTSNPN and CDR2 SVGIG (reference sequence). This CDR3 has 14 residues. The CDR3 DNA sequence: TGTGCCTGGAGTGTAATACAGTCTAATCAGCCCCAGCATTTT. Its protein product is CAWSVIQSNQPQHF.